This T cell receptor (beta chain) stems from a study of cytomegalovirus exposure and HLA in healthy donors. A word on this clone: What it binds is not known.

PCR employed 60 Vbeta and 13 Jbeta primers. Assay used: immunoSEQ multiplex PCR; TCRdb lists only in-frame clones, some missing. The table has 200,000 to 250,000 clones, approximately 88% seen once. V shed 0 bases and J shed 8 bases, with 8 bases lying between them. CDR1 is SGDLS and CDR2 is YYNGEE in the germline V gene. The CDR3 spans 13 residues. Study-wide results and limits: Later analysis suggested most CMV-associated TCR beta chains were HLA-restricted. Immune exposure data for these donors was limited to CMV serostatus. Rarity characterized most TCR sequences, yet some public TCRs appeared in many donors. Later, an analysis showed that TCR beta chains associated with HLA were more clonally expanded than others that were equally common.

This receptor was obtained from a boy under 10 years old in good health and CMV-seronegative. The chain combines TRBV9 with TRBJ1-4; D is unclear. The specimen was PBMCs. This CDR3 reads CASSVGGEEKLFF. The CDR3 coding sequence is TGTGCCAGCAGCGTAGGGGGAGAAGAAAAACTGTTTTTT. The full variable domain, its missing parts supplied by reference TRBV9 and TRBJ1-4, is DSGVTQTPKHLITATGQRVTLRCSPRSGDLSVYWYQQSLDQGLQFLIQYYNGEERAKGNILERFSAQQFPDLHSELNLSSLELGDSALYFCASSVGGEEKLFFGSGTQLSVL.